These T cell receptor beta chains were read from a single sample in a study of cytomegalovirus exposure and HLA in healthy donors. Only in-frame clones appear in the TCRdb table, and some are missing; sequencing was by immunoSEQ multiplex PCR. The sample holds 100,000 to 150,000 clones, 80% seen once. The sequencing sample was made of PBMCs. These receptors came from a man aged 40-49 years in good health and CMV-seronegative. The CDR3 runs from the conserved cysteine through the conserved F or W. The order of the fields is V gene, D gene, clone size, J gene, CDR3 DNA, CDR3 protein. A D gene is named only where the DNA matches it firmly. Only some rows state a clone size, as once, few, many or a class for expanded clones.

V: TRBV21-1; D: NA; size: few; J: TRBJ2-6; DNA: TGTGCCAGCAGCCCCCCTAGAGGACAGGGTGACGTCCTGACTTTC; CDR3: CASSPPRGQGDVLTF
V: TRBV5-1; D: NA; size: few; J: TRBJ2-1; DNA: TGCGCCAGCAGCCCCGGGACACCTTACAATGAGCAGTTCTTC; CDR3: CASSPGTPYNEQFF
V: TRBV5-5; D: TRBD1; size: few; J: TRBJ2-1; DNA: TGTGCCAGCAGCACCGGGACAGGGATCTTCAGCTCCTACAATGAGCAGTTCTTC; CDR3: CASSTGTGIFSSYNEQFF
V: TRBV28; D: NA; size: few; J: TRBJ2-7; DNA: TGTGCCAGCGGAGGTAGCTACGAGCAGTACTTC; CDR3: CASGGSYEQYF
V: TRBV5-1; D: TRBD2; size: NA; J: TRBJ2-7; DNA: TGCGCCAGCAGCTTGAGGGGACTAGCGGGAGTCGACGAGCAGTACTTC; CDR3: CASSLRGLAGVDEQYF
V: TRBV28; D: NA; size: once; J: TRBJ1-4; DNA: TGTGCCAGCAGTGGGAGTGCAACTAATGAAAAACTGTTTTTT; CDR3: CASSGSATNEKLFF
V: TRBV29-1; D: NA; size: few; J: TRBJ2-4; DNA: TGCAGCGTAAAAACGGGATTTCTAGCCAAAAACATTCAGTACTTC; CDR3: CSVKTGFLAKNIQYF
V: TRBV7-9; D: NA; size: NA; J: TRBJ1-2; DNA: TGTGCCAGCAGCTCTGAACAGGTGCGACGTCTCGGCTACACCTTC; CDR3: CASSSEQVRRLGYTF
V: TRBV28; D: NA; size: NA; J: TRBJ1-5; DNA: TGTGCCAGCAGTCCTGGCGGGGGACTAGGGCCCCAGCATTTT; CDR3: CASSPGGGLGPQHF
V: TRBV2; D: TRBD1; size: NA; J: TRBJ1-2; DNA: TGTGCCAGCAGTGGGGGACAGGGGCCAATCTATGGCTACACCTTC; CDR3: CASSGGQGPIYGYTF
V: TRBV28; D: TRBD1; size: NA; J: TRBJ1-4; DNA: TGTGCCAGCAGTTCAACGGCAGGGGGTGATGAAAAACTGTTTTTT; CDR3: CASSSTAGGDEKLFF
V: TRBV28; D: TRBD1; size: NA; J: TRBJ1-2; DNA: TGTGCCAGCAGTCGGGACAGGGAAGTCTATGGCTACACCTTC; CDR3: CASSRDREVYGYTF
V: TRBV6-6; D: NA; size: NA; J: TRBJ2-7; DNA: TGTGCCAGCAGCGCAGACTCCTACGAGCAGTACTTC; CDR3: CASSADSYEQYF
V: TRBV28; D: NA; size: few; J: TRBJ1-4; DNA: TGTGCCAGCAGCCTCCCCGACAGGAGAGATGAAAAACTGTTTTTT; CDR3: CASSLPDRRDEKLFF
V: TRBV29-1; D: NA; size: NA; J: TRBJ2-2; DNA: TGCAGCGTTGGGAACAGCGGGAACACCGGGGAGCTGTTTTTT; CDR3: CSVGNSGNTGELFF
V: TRBV7-9; D: TRBD1; size: NA; J: TRBJ1-2; DNA: TGTTCCAGCAGCTCCGGGCTGGGACAGTCCTATGGCTACACCTTC; CDR3: CSSSSGLGQSYGYTF
V: TRBV28; D: NA; size: NA; J: TRBJ1-3; DNA: TGTGCCAGCAGTTTTCTGACTTCTGGAAACACCATATATTTT; CDR3: CASSFLTSGNTIYF